Detailed here is one TCR beta chain. Its matching antigen is unknown. PCR was performed using 60 Vbeta and 13 Jbeta primers. Sequencing used immunoSEQ multiplex PCR; TCRdb keeps in-frame clones, though not all of them. Counted here are 150,000 to 200,000 clones, 65% to 85% occurring once; the ten biggest clones make up under 2%. This sample is drawn from a study of cytomegalovirus exposure and HLA in healthy donors. Notes on the study in general: In a later analysis, a genetic analysis reported fewer productive-TCR N-insertions in an Asian-associated ancestry cluster than the cohort average. Cytomegalovirus status was reportedly diagnosed by the classifier with high sensitivity and specificity. The listing of 150 to 200 TCR beta chains classed them as cytomegalovirus-associated.

Germline V CDR1 and CDR2: GTSNPN, SVGIG (reference sequence). The CDR3 consists of 16 residues. Trimming cost V 0 bases and J 4 bases, with 16 bases left between them. The TCR originated in a man aged 35-49 years in good health and CMV-seropositive. The chain links TRBV30 to TRBJ1-3; D call uncertain. Sequencing was done on a sample of PBMCs. As DNA, the CDR3 is TGTGCCTGGAGTGTACTGAGTGCCCTAGCCGGAAACACCATATATTTT. Protein product: CAWSVLSALAGNTIYF.